Shown below are 2 T cell receptor beta chains from a single sample sequenced in a study of blood T cell repertoires in COVID-19. Method: immunoSEQ multiplex PCR; TCRdb's copy keeps in-frame clones and lacks some. The sample lists some 220,000 clones, around 80% seen once, with under 8.5% in the top ten. Sequenced: peripheral blood. These receptors came from a woman in her 70s with acute or convalescent COVID-19.

The chain uses TRBV19 and TRBJ2-2; 7 positions match TRBD1. The CDR3 is 18 residues long. Germline CDR1 reads LNHDA; CDR2 reads SQIVND (reference sequence). J gave up 3 bases and V 0 bases, and 10 bases lay outside the gene matches. The CDR3 DNA follows: TGTGCCAGTAGTATAGACGGGCCGGGACAGTTACACACCGGGGAGCTGTTTTTT. It translates to CASSIDGPGQLHTGELFF.

This chain connects TRBV18 to TRBJ2-6; 8 nucleotides agree with TRBD1. Per the germline V gene, CDR1 is KGHSH and CDR2 is LQKENI. The length of the CDR3 is 17 residues. With V trimmed by 3 bases and J by 1 base, 5 bases remained unmatched. This CDR3 reads CASSPQGAGSGANVLTF. DNA for the CDR3: TGTGCCAGCTCACCCCAGGGGGCTGGGTCTGGGGCCAACGTCCTGACTTTC.